A single sample is the source of the 3 T cell receptor beta chains below, sequenced in a study of regulatory T cells in long-lasting Graves disease. Combining iRepertoire HTBI primers with Arm-PCR of CDR3 regions, the authors built TCR beta libraries. One entry per CDR3 protein, called by TCRdb with MiXCR from the multiplex PCR reads. The sample has over 500,000 distinct CDR3 sequences, 16% seen once. Described time point: newly diagnosed GD, antithyroid drugs for less than 3 months. PBMC RNA was the source of the TCR library. A further study also used this sample, focusing on T cells in Graves' hyperthyroidism and ophthalmopathy.

The starting material was peripheral blood mononuclear cells (PBMCs), obtained at new diagnosis, from a patient treated with antithyroid drugs. These receptors were taken from a young woman with Graves disease.

The chain uses TRBV6-2 or TRBV6-3 and TRBJ1-1, with TRBD1 as a possible D gene (6 bases). CDR3 length: 14 residues. The V and J ends lost 2 bases and 5 bases respectively, with 12 bases between them. CDR1 MNHEY and CDR2 SVGEGT come from the germline V gene. The CDR3 sequence: CASSYIGGSTEAFF. Written as DNA, the CDR3 is TGTGCCAGCAGTTACATCGGGGGCAGTACTGAAGCTTTCTTT.

In this sample, this clonotype turned up many times. The genes are TRBV20-1 and TRBJ1-2; D may be TRBD1 (6 bases). The length of the CDR3 is 13 residues. V was pared by 0 bases and J by 3 bases, with 8 bases between. Germline V gene data show CDR1 as DFQATT and CDR2 as SNEGSKA (reference sequence). DNA of the CDR3: TGCAGTGCTAGAGAGCAGGGGCACTATGGCTACACCTTC. Residues: CSAREQGHYGYTF.

This clonotype was seen at least ten times. This chain uses TRBV7-9 with TRBJ1-4, with unresolved D. This CDR3 has 14 amino acids. V was shortened by 8 bases and J by 6 bases, with 16 bases between the two germline ends. Germline CDR1 SEHNR, CDR2 FQNEAQ (reference sequence). The CDR3, as DNA: TGTGCCAGCTCGAGATGGCAATCAGATGAAAAACTGTTTTTT. Amino acid sequence: CASSRWQSDEKLFF.